Sequencing of this T cell receptor beta chain was carried out in a study of cytomegalovirus exposure and HLA in healthy donors. This clone has ten or more counts. 60 Vbeta and 13 Jbeta primers were used in PCR. Here immunoSEQ multiplex PCR was the method, and the copy in TCRdb shows in-frame clones only, minus some. Of some 180,000 clones listed, around 77% are singletons. Source material: PBMCs. The clonotype was recovered from a woman in her twenties or thirties in good health and CMV-seronegative.

CDR3 residues: CASSPRASALMNTEAFF. DNA of the CDR3: TGTGCCAGCAGCCCCCGCGCCTCCGCTTTGATGAACACTGAAGCTTTCTTT. J is TRBJ1-1 and V is TRBV5-5; D call uncertain. CDR1 and CDR2 (germline): SGHKS, YYEKEE (reference sequence). The V gene lost 4 bases and the J gene lost 0 bases, with 19 bases spanning the gap. The CDR3 runs 17 residues. The variable domain in full, with the rest retrieved from reference TRBV5-5 and TRBJ1-1, is DAGVTQSPTHLIKTRGQQVTLRCSPISGHKSVSWYQQVLGQGPQFIFQYYEKEERGRGNFPDRFSARQFPNYSSELNVNALLLGDSALYLCASSPRASALMNTEAFFGQGTRLTVV.